These 12 T cell receptor beta chains came from one sample sequenced in a study of blood T cell repertoires in COVID-19 (dated by TCRdb to 2018 to 2020). Library prep was done by the immunoSEQ multiplex PCR assay. TCRdb mirrors the immuneACCESS table, restricted to in-frame sequences. Some clones are absent from its copies; in checked studies, under half trace to an unresolved V gene, and the reason for the others is unknown. This sample comprises some 85,000 clones, 65% to 80% of them detected only once. Together, the top ten hold roughly 53% of the sample. The sequenced sample was peripheral blood. These receptors were taken from a human donor in a cohort sampled during active COVID-19.

This chain joins TRBV6-5 and TRBJ2-1; 7 bases fit TRBD1. The V gene's germline CDR1 is MNHEY and CDR2 SVGAGI. The CDR3 covers 14 residues. With 6 bases clipped from V and 4 bases from J, the junction kept 6 bases outside the gene matches. The CDR3 nucleotides read TGTGCCAGCAGGCCACGGACAGGATACAATGAGCAGTTCTTC. This translates into CASRPRTGYNEQFF.

The gene calls are TRBV2 and TRBJ1-2, with TRBD1 identical over 8 bases. CDR1 and CDR2 from the germline V gene are SNHLY and FYNNEI. This CDR3 is 18 amino acids long. J gave up 5 bases and V 6 bases, and 20 bases lay outside the gene matches. The CDR3 region has the DNA TGTGCCAGCAGGGGGGCCCACAGGGGGGTACTCCTGCGTTATGGCTACACCTTC. Its translation: CASRGAHRGVLLRYGYTF.

J is TRBJ2-3 and V is TRBV19; D may be TRBD2 (5 bases). The CDR3 extends over 13 amino acids. Per germline, CDR1 LNHDA and CDR2 SQIVND (reference sequence). V lost 5 bases to trimming and J lost 5 bases, with 11 bases between them. CDR3 nucleotides: TGTGCCAGTAGTTGGGCCGAGGGAGATACGCAGTATTTT. Encoded protein: CASSWAEGDTQYF.

V is TRBV29-1 and J is TRBJ2-7; D is possibly TRBD1 (6 bases). Trimming stripped 6 bases from V and 0 bases from J, with 9 bases between. Germline V gene sequence: CDR1 SQVTM, CDR2 ANQGSEA. The CDR3 has 12 residues. The CDR3: CSVKDSSYEQYF. Here the CDR3 DNA reads TGCAGCGTAAAGGACAGCTCCTACGAGCAGTACTTC.

The V and J genes are TRBV7-2 and TRBJ2-3, with TRBD1 as a possible D gene (6 bases). This CDR3 is 15 amino acids long. Looked up from germline, CDR1 is SGHTA and CDR2 is FQGNSA. V lost 5 bases, J lost 5 bases, and 17 bases lay in between. DNA of the CDR3: TGTGCCAGCAGCCCCGGAAGGGGGTTTGGAGATACGCAGTATTTT. Its translation: CASSPGRGFGDTQYF.

The chain joins TRBV19 to TRBJ1-5, with D hard to call. The V and J ends lost 3 bases and 7 bases respectively, with 13 bases between them. The CDR3 has 14 amino acids. Germline V CDR1 and CDR2: LNHDA, SQIVND (reference sequence). The CDR3 here is CASSIPLEVQPQHF. The CDR3 DNA is TGTGCCAGTAGTATCCCCCTCGAGGTCCAGCCCCAGCATTTT.

CDR3 protein: CASSIDHRGLVETQYF. For the CDR3, the DNA is TGTGCCAGTAGTATAGATCACAGGGGGCTGGTAGAGACCCAGTACTTC. This rearrangement joins TRBV19 to TRBJ2-5; TRBD1 matches at 9 bases. CDR3 length: 16 residues. CDR1 LNHDA and CDR2 SQIVND come from the germline V gene (reference sequence). V was pared by 0 bases and J by 4 bases, with 6 bases of the junction left unmatched.

The chain recombines TRBV20-1 with TRBJ2-7, with 8 bases that match TRBD2. V shed 0 bases and J 12 bases; nucleotides not matched to a gene: 4. In germline, CDR1 is DFQATT, CDR2 SNEGSKA (reference sequence). The CDR3 is 11 amino acids. In DNA, the CDR3 is TGCAGTGCTAGAGAGAGCGGGAGTCGGTACTTC. The encoded protein is CSARESGSRYF.

The chain couples TRBV7-2 to TRBJ1-3; a possible D gene is TRBD1 (5 bases). V shed 5 bases and J shed 10 bases, with 12 bases lying between them. The CDR3 has 12 amino acids. The germline gives CDR1 SGHTA, CDR2 FQGNSA. The CDR3 nucleotides read TGTGCCAGCAGCCGGCCGGGGGGGACCATATATTTT. Protein product: CASSRPGGTIYF.

As concerns this clone: One base away lies a much larger clone, so this may be a sequencing read error. The chain joins TRBV3-1 (or the pseudogene TRBV3-2) to TRBJ2-1; 12 bases align to TRBD2. The CDR3 loop spans 15 amino acids. Trimming took 0 bases from V and 6 from J; bases not matched to a gene: 0. Germline values: CDR1 LGHDT, CDR2 YNNKEL (reference sequence). As DNA, the CDR3 is TGTGCCAGCAGCCAAGAGGGACTAGCGGGCAATGAGCAGTTCTTC. This translates into CASSQEGLAGNEQFF.

The chain joins TRBV5-1 to TRBJ2-3; TRBD1 matches at 12 bases. Looked up from germline, CDR1 is SGHRS and CDR2 is YFSETQ. The CDR3 extends over 16 amino acids. Trimming removed 0 bases from V and 5 bases from J; junction bases left unmatched: 4. Written as DNA, the CDR3 is TGCGCCAGCAGCTTGGTGGGGACAGGGGGCGTAGATACGCAGTATTTT. Its translation is CASSLVGTGGVDTQYF.

The chain employs TRBV30 and TRBJ2-7, with D possibly TRBD2 on 6 matching bases. The CDR3 loop spans 13 amino acids. The V and J ends lost 2 bases and 12 bases respectively, with 20 bases between them. Germline V gene data show CDR1 as GTSNPN and CDR2 as SVGIG (reference sequence). Here the CDR3 DNA reads TGTGCCTGGAGTACTAGCCGTCTGGGCCAGGGGTACTTC. Translated, it gives CAWSTSRLGQGYF.